This T cell receptor (beta chain) was sequenced in a study of blood T cell repertoires in COVID-19. Study details: From the United States, Italy and Spain came samples of acute and convalescent COVID-19. The analysed material was cDNA or gDNA that came from T cells, B-cell-depleted T cells, or PBMCs.

Per the study methods: Cell counts per sample came from amplifying reference gene primers. Some clones are missing from TCRdb's copy, which holds only in-frame ones; the method was immunoSEQ multiplex PCR. The V and J calls and clone size were taken over from that table, and D and trimming were inferred from the DNA. The sample holds about 200,000 clones; around 80% are singletons and the top ten take approximately 12%. The trim removed 0 bases at V and 3 bases at J, leaving 2 bases unmatched. CDR3 length equals 15 residues. Per germline, CDR1 MRHNA and CDR2 SNTAGT. Sequencing used peripheral blood. The chain carries TRBV6-4 and TRBJ2-1, with 7 bases matching TRBD2. The source of this sequence is a woman aged 40 to 49 with acute or convalescent COVID-19. CDR3 sequence: CASSDSAGDYNEQFF. The CDR3 coding sequence is TGTGCCAGCAGTGACTCGGCGGGGGACTACAATGAGCAGTTCTTC.